This TCR beta chain was captured by sequencing in a study of blood T cell repertoires in COVID-19. About the research overall: Specimens from acute and convalescent COVID-19 originated in the United States, Italy and Spain.

Assay used: immunoSEQ multiplex PCR; TCRdb lists only in-frame clones, some missing. The profile shows approximately 84,000 clones, around 80% of them singletons. The CDR3 has 13 residues. After removal of 2 bases from V and 10 bases from J, the junction contained 0 bases not matched to a gene. CDR1 KGHSH and CDR2 LQKENI come from the germline V gene. Material for sequencing was peripheral blood. The gene calls are TRBV18 and TRBJ2-1; 12 bases are a match to TRBD1. The TCR comes from a woman older than 75 with acute or convalescent COVID-19. The CDR3 spells CASSPGTGGEQFF. CDR3 coding DNA: TGTGCCAGCTCACCAGGGACAGGGGGCGAGCAGTTCTTC. Complete variable domain (other parts from reference TRBV18 and TRBJ2-1): NAGVMQNPRHLVRRRGQEARLRCSPMKGHSHVYWYRQLPEEGLKFMVYLQKENIIDESGMPKERFSAEFPKEGPSILRIQQVVRGDSAAYFCASSPGTGGEQFFGPGTRLTVL.